Given below is one T cell receptor (beta chain) in context. Its matching antigen is unknown. Looked up from germline, CDR1 is SGHTA and CDR2 is FQGNSA. V shed 2 bases and J shed 6 bases, with 10 bases lying between them. The length of the CDR3 is 13 residues. The data are from a study of PD-1 blockade in classical Hodgkin lymphoma. Relapse was seen in all patients after autologous stem cell transplantation, and brentuximab vedotin exposure was variable. Overall study results and limits: The repertoire differences lack a defined cause, possibly disease activity or prior therapy. A significant rise in TCR diversity was seen by C4D1 for CD4+ cells but not for CD8+ cells.

Clones were read by immunoSEQ multiplex PCR, and TCRdb kept only the in-frame ones, dropping some. The data show about 93,000 clones, about nine tenths seen once. The chain has TRBV7-2 and TRBJ1-2; D is uncertain. The sequence derives from a human donor with classical Hodgkin lymphoma. Sequenced here: peripheral blood mononuclear cells (PBMCs), sampled before the second cycle of nivolumab. The CDR3 region is CASSLRVMDGYTF. The CDR3 region has the DNA TGTGCCAGCAGCTTACGGGTGATGGATGGCTACACCTTC.